Reported below is one T cell receptor beta chain. The target antigen is unknown. These data originate in a study of cytomegalovirus exposure and HLA in healthy donors. Overall study context: Earlier, 150 million to 200 million T cells were analyzed, and some 120 million unique TCR beta sequences were found among them.

Study-wide points: Later analysis associated a missense DCLRE1C variant with TCR beta V- and J-gene trimming. According to a later analysis, most TCR beta chains associated with CMV appeared HLA-restricted.

Primers: 60 Vbeta forward and 13 Jbeta reverse. TCRdb's copy holds only in-frame clones and misses some; the assay was immunoSEQ multiplex PCR. The sample comprises some 180,000 clones, 70% to 80% of which are singletons, and about 14% rests with the top ten. V lost 6 bases and J lost 3; bases outside the gene matches: 7. This CDR3 has 15 residues. The germline V gene encodes CDR1 MDHEN and CDR2 SYDVKM. The chain links TRBV28 to TRBJ2-2, with 7 bases lining up with TRBD1. Sample: PBMCs. This sequence was found in a woman aged 25 to 39 in good health and CMV-seropositive. The CDR3 sequence is CASRPADRYTGELFF. Here the CDR3 DNA reads TGTGCCAGCAGGCCTGCGGACAGGTACACCGGGGAGCTGTTTTTT.